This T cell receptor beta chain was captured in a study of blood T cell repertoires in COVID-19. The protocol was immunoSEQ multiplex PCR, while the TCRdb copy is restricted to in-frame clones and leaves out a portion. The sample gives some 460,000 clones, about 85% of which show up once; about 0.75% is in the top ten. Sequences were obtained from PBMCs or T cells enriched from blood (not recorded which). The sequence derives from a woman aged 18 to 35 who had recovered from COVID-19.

The CDR3 DNA reads TGTGCCAGCAGCTTCTTGGCCGCTAACTATGGCTACACCTTC. It is translated as CASSFLAANYGYTF. The chain joins TRBV5-5 to TRBJ1-2; D is undetermined. Trimming shortened V by 2 bases and J by 0 bases, and 8 bases separated the two germline ends. The V gene's germline CDR1 is SGHKS and CDR2 YYEKEE (reference sequence). This CDR3 contains 14 residues.